These 31 T cell receptor beta chains were sequenced from one sample in a study of blood T cell repertoires in COVID-19. TCRdb keeps only in-frame clones here, not all; method: immunoSEQ multiplex PCR. The data hold hundreds of thousands of clones, with roughly 89% observed a single time. Material for sequencing was PBMCs or T cells enriched from blood (not recorded which). These receptors were collected from a middle-aged woman who had recovered from COVID-19.

This rearrangement joins TRBV19 to TRBJ1-2; D is unresolved. The germline V gene has CDR1 LNHDA and CDR2 SQIVND (reference sequence). The V and J ends lost 5 bases and 4 bases respectively, with 8 bases between them. The CDR3 spans 12 residues. Here the CDR3 DNA reads TGTGCCAGTAGTCGCGGGTTCTATGGCTACACCTTC. Protein product: CASSRGFYGYTF.

The rearrangement uses TRBV7-2 and TRBJ1-1, with TRBD1 as a possible D gene (5 bases). This CDR3 contains 14 residues. Trimming removed 1 base from V and 4 bases from J, with 10 bases in between. Germline V gene data show CDR1 as SGHTA and CDR2 as FQGNSA. The CDR3 sequence: CASSLGTPGTEAFF. For the CDR3, the DNA is TGTGCCAGCAGCTTAGGGACACCGGGCACTGAAGCTTTCTTT.

The gene calls are TRBV7-8 and TRBJ2-3; possibly TRBD2 for D (6 bases). This CDR3 is built from 13 residues. Germline V CDR1 and CDR2: SGHVS, FQNEAQ. V shed 5 bases and J shed 5 bases, with 11 bases lying between them. CDR3 loop: CASSHRGKDTQYF. The CDR3 DNA sequence: TGTGCCAGCAGCCACCGGGGGAAAGATACGCAGTATTTT. Variable domain in full (rest from reference TRBV7-8 and TRBJ2-3): GAGVSQSPRYKVAKRGQDVALRCDPISGHVSLFWYQQALGQGPEFLTYFQNEAQLDKSGLPSDRFFAERPEGSVSTLKIQRTQQEDSAVYLCASSHRGKDTQYFGPGTRLTVL.

The V gene is TRBV2, the J gene TRBJ2-7; 7 positions agree with TRBD2. Germline V gives CDR1 SNHLY, CDR2 FYNNEI. The J segment lost 3 bases and the V segment lost 8 bases, leaving 10 bases of the junction unmatched. The CDR3 runs 14 residues. The CDR3 here is CASRGVAGIYEQYF. The CDR3, as DNA: TGTGCCAGCCGTGGGGTAGCGGGCATCTACGAGCAGTACTTC.

The chain has TRBV28 and TRBJ1-2; D is possibly TRBD1 (5 bases). Trimming removed 7 bases at V and 7 bases at J, with 16 bases between. The germline gives CDR1 MDHEN, CDR2 SYDVKM. This CDR3 spans 13 amino acids. As DNA, the CDR3 is TGTGCCAGCATCCTATCGGGGGACTTTGGCTACACCTTC. This encodes CASILSGDFGYTF.

The CDR3 is CASSIRASGRSIPMGEQFF. CDR3 nucleotides: TGTGCCAGCAGCATTAGGGCTAGCGGGAGGAGTATTCCCATGGGTGAGCAGTTCTTC. The chain carries TRBV28 and TRBJ2-1; 11 bases are a match to TRBD2. The ends lost 6 bases at V and 9 bases at J; junction bases unmatched: 22. The CDR3 is 19 residues long. The germline CDR1 and CDR2 sequences are MDHEN and SYDVKM.

This clone was recorded a few times. Other DNA sequences from this sample encode an identical CDR3 as well. This chain uses TRBV18 with TRBJ2-1; 11 positions match TRBD2. The J segment lost 4 bases and the V segment lost 2 bases, leaving 1 base of the junction unmatched. The CDR3 loop spans 15 amino acids. The germline gives CDR1 KGHSH, CDR2 LQKENI. CDR3 nucleotides: TGTGCCAGCTCACCAAGGACTAGCGGGTACAATGAGCAGTTCTTC. Protein product: CASSPRTSGYNEQFF.

CDR3 in amino acids: CASNLSGQETQYF. CDR3 DNA sequence: TGTGCCAGCAACCTAAGCGGACAAGAGACCCAGTACTTC. V is TRBV6-5 and J is TRBJ2-5, with D possibly TRBD2 on 5 matching bases. CDR1 is MNHEY and CDR2 is SVGAGI in the germline V gene. This CDR3 is 13 amino acids long. Trimming took 7 bases from V and 2 from J, leaving 11 bases between them.

V is TRBV6-2 or TRBV6-3 and J is TRBJ2-7, with 8 bases that match TRBD1. V lost 5 bases to trimming and J lost 3 bases; unmatched junction nucleotides: 9. Germline lookup yields CDR1 MNHEY and CDR2 SVGEGT. The CDR3 loop spans 15 amino acids. CDR3 in amino acids: CASSEPDRGRYEQYF. In nucleotides, the CDR3 is TGTGCCAGCAGTGAGCCCGACAGGGGCCGCTACGAGCAGTACTTC.

The rearrangement uses TRBV4-3 and TRBJ1-1; D gene unclear. The germline gives CDR1 LGHNA, CDR2 YSLEER. Trimming stripped 0 bases from V and 4 bases from J, with 9 bases between. The CDR3 loop spans 14 amino acids. The CDR3 DNA reads as TGCGCCAGCAGCCAAGAATCTGGCGGCACTGAAGCTTTCTTT. The encoded protein is CASSQESGGTEAFF.

The genes are TRBV2 and TRBJ1-5; TRBD1 matches 7 bases. This CDR3 is 14 amino acids long. Germline values: CDR1 SNHLY, CDR2 FYNNEI. The ends lost 6 bases at V and 4 bases at J; junction bases unmatched: 6. The CDR3 DNA follows: TGTGCCAGCAGGGAGACAGGGCGAAATCAGCCCCAGCATTTT. This sequence encodes CASRETGRNQPQHF.

The genes are TRBV5-1 and TRBJ2-1, with 7 bases matching TRBD2. The CDR3 length is 14 residues. Per germline, CDR1 SGHRS and CDR2 YFSETQ. J was trimmed by 6 bases and V by 0 bases; bases with no gene match: 3. The CDR3 DNA is TGCGCCAGCAGCTTGGGGACTAGTACCAATGAGCAGTTCTTC. Translating gives CASSLGTSTNEQFF.

V and J are TRBV2 and TRBJ2-3; D is possibly TRBD2 (6 bases). The germline V and J ends were trimmed by 6 bases and 4 bases, with 11 bases remaining between them. The CDR3 is made up of 13 amino acids. CDR1 is SNHLY and CDR2 is FYNNEI in the germline V gene. CDR3 loop: CASRRAGPDTQYF. The CDR3 DNA sequence: TGTGCCAGCAGACGCGCGGGACCAGATACGCAGTATTTT.

The rearrangement uses TRBV24-1 and TRBJ1-2, with 8 bases that match TRBD1. This CDR3 spans 15 amino acids. J gave up 6 bases and V 7 bases, and 12 bases lay outside the gene matches. CDR1 KGHDR and CDR2 SFDVKD come from the germline V gene. The CDR3 DNA reads TGTGCCACCAGCCCCTCCGGGACAGGCTCCCATGGCTACACCTTC. Translation gives CATSPSGTGSHGYTF.

The chain joins TRBV7-9 to TRBJ2-7; 10 bases align to TRBD2. The V gene's germline CDR1 is SEHNR and CDR2 FQNEAQ (reference sequence). V lost 2 bases to trimming and J lost 5 bases; unmatched junction nucleotides: 3. The CDR3 has 14 residues. The chain's CDR3 is CASSLKLAGDEQYF. CDR3 bases: TGTGCCAGCAGCTTAAAGCTAGCGGGAGACGAGCAGTACTTC. The complete variable domain, with remaining parts taken from reference TRBV7-9 and TRBJ2-7, reads DTGVSQNPRHKITKRGQNVTFRCDPISEHNRLYWYRQTLGQGPEFLTYFQNEAQLEKSRLLSDRFSAERPKGSFSTLEIQRTEQGDSAMYLCASSLKLAGDEQYFGPGTRLTVT.

CDR3 protein: CASGLNSNQPQHF. The CDR3, as DNA: TGTGCCAGCGGGCTGAATAGCAATCAGCCCCAGCATTTT. The V gene is TRBV2, the J gene TRBJ1-5; D is unclear. This CDR3 is built from 13 residues. Trimming took off 8 bases at V and 0 bases at J, with 8 bases between the two ends. CDR1 and CDR2 from the germline V gene are SNHLY and FYNNEI.

The chain carries TRBV6-5 and TRBJ1-3; D is unclear. From germline, CDR1 is MNHEY and CDR2 SVGAGI. V was trimmed by 7 bases and J by 4 bases, leaving 14 bases between them. The CDR3 extends over 14 amino acids. The CDR3, as DNA: TGTGCCAGCATTGGGCTACCGAGCGGAAACACCATATATTTT. Amino acids: CASIGLPSGNTIYF.

This clone was observed a handful of times. The rearrangement links TRBV27 to TRBJ2-5; TRBD1 aligns across 8 bases. Germline values: CDR1 MNHEY, CDR2 SMNVEV (reference sequence). The CDR3 is 15 residues long. V trimming: 5 bases; J trimming: 3 bases; junction bases outside the gene matches: 8. The CDR3 loop reads CASSPSTGVKETQYF. In DNA form, the CDR3 reads TGTGCCAGCAGTCCATCGACAGGGGTTAAAGAGACCCAGTACTTC.

This chain links TRBV7-3 with TRBJ1-3; tentatively, D is TRBD1 (6 bases). The CDR3 runs 15 residues. Germline loops: CDR1 SGHTA, CDR2 FQGTGA. Trimming stripped 0 bases from V and 2 bases from J, with 8 bases between. For the CDR3, the DNA is TGTGCCAGCAGCTTAACTGGGGGCCCTGGAAACACCATATATTTT. Amino acid sequence: CASSLTGGPGNTIYF. Full variable domain (remainder filled in from reference TRBV7-3 and TRBJ1-3): GAGVSQTPSNKVTEKGKYVELRCDPISGHTALYWYRQSLGQGPEFLIYFQGTGAADDSGLPNDRFFAVRPEGSVSTLKIQRTERGDSAVYLCASSLTGGPGNTIYFGEGSWLTVV.

The chain joins TRBV5-1 to TRBJ2-1, with TRBD2 matching over 7 bases. CDR3 length equals 14 residues. The trim removed 0 bases at V and 6 bases at J, leaving 3 bases unmatched. Germline V gene lookup returns CDR1 SGHRS and CDR2 YFSETQ. The CDR3 bases are TGCGCCAGCAGCTTGGAGGGGAGGGTCAATGAGCAGTTCTTC. It encodes CASSLEGRVNEQFF.

The chain recombines TRBV10-1 with TRBJ2-7; TRBD2 matches at 7 bases. The CDR3 contains 12 residues. Germline assignment: CDR1 WNHNN and CDR2 SYGVQD (reference sequence). Trimming removed 10 bases from V and 5 bases from J; junction bases left unmatched: 8. The CDR3 protein is CATSDGGNEQYF. CDR3 DNA sequence: TGCGCCACCTCGGACGGGGGGAACGAGCAGTACTTC.

CDR3 DNA sequence: TGTGCCTGGTCCCAGGGTGCCCCTTCACCCCTCCACTTT. This translates into CAWSQGAPSPLHF. The V gene is TRBV30, the J gene TRBJ1-6; perhaps TRBD1 as D (5 bases). This CDR3 has 13 residues. Trimming took 5 bases from V and 9 from J, leaving 14 bases between them. CDR1 is GTSNPN and CDR2 is SVGIG in the germline V gene (reference sequence).

The rearrangement joins TRBV14 to TRBJ2-7; no clear D. Germline V gene sequence: CDR1 SGHDN, CDR2 FVKESK. The CDR3 spans 12 residues. V gave up 1 base and J gave up 7 bases, with 8 bases separating them. This CDR3 is CASSQVSGEQYF. The DNA for the CDR3 is TGTGCCAGCAGCCAAGTATCCGGGGAGCAGTACTTC.

The chain employs TRBV7-9 and TRBJ2-7, with TRBD2 matching 10 bases. Germline V gene sequence: CDR1 SEHNR, CDR2 FQNEAQ (reference sequence). The CDR3 is 13 residues long. The ends lost 4 bases at V and 5 bases at J; junction bases unmatched: 2. CDR3 region: CASSSSGGDEQYF. Here the CDR3 DNA reads TGTGCCAGCAGCTCTAGCGGGGGAGACGAGCAGTACTTC.

V is TRBV18 and J is TRBJ2-7, with a tentative D call TRBD2 (5 bases). Germline V gene lookup returns CDR1 KGHSH and CDR2 LQKENI. V lost 6 bases, J lost 4 bases, and 16 bases lay in between. The CDR3 extends over 14 amino acids. The CDR3 coding sequence is TGTGCCAGCTCCCGGAACGGGGTAATGTACGAGCAGTACTTC. As protein: CASSRNGVMYEQYF.

The chain couples TRBV28 to TRBJ2-3; 11 bases are shared with TRBD1. The CDR3 is made up of 17 amino acids. Germline V gene data show CDR1 as MDHEN and CDR2 as SYDVKM. The V and J ends lost 6 bases and 4 bases, in that order; junction bases with no gene match: 12. In DNA form, the CDR3 reads TGTGCCAGCAGCTCAACTGGACAGGGGGCAATGGCAGATACGCAGTATTTT. This sequence encodes CASSSTGQGAMADTQYF.

The chain carries TRBV30 and TRBJ1-1; D call uncertain. The V gene's germline CDR1 is GTSNPN and CDR2 SVGIG (reference sequence). Trimming cost V 4 bases and J 3 bases, with 9 bases left between them. This CDR3 has 12 amino acids. The CDR3 loop is CAWNRQDTEAFF. CDR3 DNA: TGTGCCTGGAACCGGCAGGACACTGAAGCTTTCTTT. Together with reference TRBV30 and TRBJ1-1, the CDR3 gives the full variable domain: SQTIHQWPATLVQPVGSPLSLECTVEGTSNPNLYWYRQAAGRGLQLLFYSVGIGQISSEVPQNLSASRPQDRQFILSSKKLLLSDSGFYLCAWNRQDTEAFFGQGTRLTVV.

The chain combines TRBV2 with TRBJ1-2; TRBD1 matches 7 bases. The CDR3 has 13 residues. Losses at the gene ends were 8 bases for V and 4 bases for J; bases not matched to a gene: 7. Germline V CDR1 and CDR2: SNHLY, FYNNEI. The CDR3, as DNA: TGTGCCAGCGGCGGGACAGTTCTCTATGGCTACACCTTC. It codes for CASGGTVLYGYTF. The full variable domain, its missing parts supplied by reference TRBV2 and TRBJ1-2, is EPEVTQTPSHQVTQMGQEVILRCVPISNHLYFYWYRQILGQKVEFLVSFYNNEISEKSEIFDDQFSVERPDGSNFTLKIRSTKLEDSAMYFCASGGTVLYGYTFGSGTRLTVV.

The chain carries TRBV29-1 and TRBJ2-1; 10 bases fit TRBD2. Germline V gives CDR1 SQVTM, CDR2 ANQGSEA. Losses at the gene ends were 6 bases for V and 4 bases for J; bases not matched to a gene: 15. This CDR3 comprises 17 residues. The CDR3 here is CSVRLRAGGLLYNEQFF. In DNA form, the CDR3 reads TGCAGCGTCCGATTGAGAGCGGGAGGGCTCCTGTACAATGAGCAGTTCTTC.

The rearrangement links TRBV20-1 to TRBJ2-1, with D unresolved. Trimming cost V 3 bases and J 7 bases, with 16 bases left between them. CDR1 DFQATT and CDR2 SNEGSKA come from the germline V gene (reference sequence). This CDR3 region has 14 residues. CDR3 nucleotide sequence: TGCAGTGCTAGTCGTGGCGGTCAACAAAATGAGCAGTTCTTC. This gives the protein CSASRGGQQNEQFF.

The chain links TRBV13 to TRBJ1-1, with D possibly matching TRBD1 (6 bases). The CDR3 is 15 residues long. Germline V CDR1 and CDR2: PRHDT, FYEKMQ (reference sequence). The V gene lost 9 bases and the J gene lost 8 bases, with 25 bases spanning the gap. CDR3 amino acids: CASITGRSPKDEAFF. CDR3 DNA sequence: TGTGCCAGTATTACAGGGCGTTCCCCCAAAGACGAAGCTTTCTTT.